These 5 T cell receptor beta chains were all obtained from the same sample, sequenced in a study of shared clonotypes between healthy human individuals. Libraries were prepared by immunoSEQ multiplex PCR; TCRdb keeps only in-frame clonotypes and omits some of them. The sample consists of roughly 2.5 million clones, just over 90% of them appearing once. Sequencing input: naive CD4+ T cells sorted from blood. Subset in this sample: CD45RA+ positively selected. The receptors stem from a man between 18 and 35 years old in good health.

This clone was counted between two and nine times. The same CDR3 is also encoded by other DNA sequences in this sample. The CDR3 nucleotides read TGTGCCAGCAGCTTACAGGGGGCAAACACTGAAGCTTTCTTT. The encoded protein is CASSLQGANTEAFF. The chain links TRBV7-3 to TRBJ1-1; 8 bases agree with TRBD1. From germline, CDR1 is SGHTA and CDR2 FQGTGA. CDR3 size: 14 residues. V was clipped by 2 bases and J by 2 bases; unmatched bases: 1.

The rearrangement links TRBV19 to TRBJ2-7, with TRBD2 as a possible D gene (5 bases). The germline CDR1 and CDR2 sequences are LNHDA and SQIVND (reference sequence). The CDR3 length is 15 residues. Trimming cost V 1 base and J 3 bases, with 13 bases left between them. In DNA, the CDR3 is TGTGCCAGTAGTATAGGAGGGATGGGCTTCTACGAGCAGTACTTC. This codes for CASSIGGMGFYEQYF. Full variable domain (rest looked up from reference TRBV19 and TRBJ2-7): DGGITQSPKYLFRKEGQNVTLSCEQNLNHDAMYWYRQDPGQGLRLIYYSQIVNDFQKGDIAEGYSVSREKKESFPLTVTSAQKNPTAFYLCASSIGGMGFYEQYFGPGTRLTVT.

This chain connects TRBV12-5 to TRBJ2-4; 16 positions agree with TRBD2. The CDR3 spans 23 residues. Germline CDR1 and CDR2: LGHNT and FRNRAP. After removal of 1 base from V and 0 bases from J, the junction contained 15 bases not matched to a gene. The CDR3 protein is CASGLAPGTSGREGPLAKNIQYF. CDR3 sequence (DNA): TGTGCTAGTGGTTTGGCTCCCGGGACTAGCGGGAGGGAAGGGCCTCTAGCCAAAAACATTCAGTACTTC.

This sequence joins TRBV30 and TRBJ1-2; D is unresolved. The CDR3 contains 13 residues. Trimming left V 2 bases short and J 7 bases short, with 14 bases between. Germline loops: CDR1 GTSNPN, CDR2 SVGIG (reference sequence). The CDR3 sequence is CAWSSGVGVGYTF. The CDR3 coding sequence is TGTGCCTGGAGTTCCGGAGTTGGGGTTGGCTACACCTTC.

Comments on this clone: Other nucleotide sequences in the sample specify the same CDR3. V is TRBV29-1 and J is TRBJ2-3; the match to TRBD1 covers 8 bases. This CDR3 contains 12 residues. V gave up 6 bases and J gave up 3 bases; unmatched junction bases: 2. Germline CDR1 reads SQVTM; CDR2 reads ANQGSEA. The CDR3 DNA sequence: TGCAGCGTGGGACAGGTTACAGATACGCAGTATTTT. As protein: CSVGQVTDTQYF.